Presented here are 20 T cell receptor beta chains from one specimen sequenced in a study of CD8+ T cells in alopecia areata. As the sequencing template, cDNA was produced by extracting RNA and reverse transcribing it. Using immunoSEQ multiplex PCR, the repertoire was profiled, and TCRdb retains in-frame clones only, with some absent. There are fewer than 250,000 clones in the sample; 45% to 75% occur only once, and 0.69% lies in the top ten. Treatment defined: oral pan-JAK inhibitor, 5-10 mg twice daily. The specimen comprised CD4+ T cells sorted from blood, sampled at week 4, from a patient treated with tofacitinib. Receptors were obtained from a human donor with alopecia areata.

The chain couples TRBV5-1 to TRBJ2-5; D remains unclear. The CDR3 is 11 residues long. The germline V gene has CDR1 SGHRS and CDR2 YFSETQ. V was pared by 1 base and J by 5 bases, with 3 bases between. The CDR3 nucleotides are TGCGCCAGCAGCTTGCACGAGACCCAGTACTTC. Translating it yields CASSLHETQYF.

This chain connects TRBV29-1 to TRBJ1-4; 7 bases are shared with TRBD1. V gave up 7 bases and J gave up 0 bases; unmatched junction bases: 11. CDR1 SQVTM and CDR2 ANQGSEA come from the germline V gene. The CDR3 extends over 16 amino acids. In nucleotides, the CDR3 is TGCAGCGCAACATTGGGACAGCCTTCAACTAATGAAAAACTGTTTTTT. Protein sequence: CSATLGQPSTNEKLFF.

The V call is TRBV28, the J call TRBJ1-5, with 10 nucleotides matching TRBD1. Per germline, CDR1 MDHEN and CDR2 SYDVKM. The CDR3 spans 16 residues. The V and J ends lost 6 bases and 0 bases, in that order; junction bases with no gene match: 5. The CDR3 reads CASRGTGAYSNQPQHF. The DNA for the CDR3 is TGTGCCAGCAGAGGGACAGGGGCTTATAGCAATCAGCCCCAGCATTTT.

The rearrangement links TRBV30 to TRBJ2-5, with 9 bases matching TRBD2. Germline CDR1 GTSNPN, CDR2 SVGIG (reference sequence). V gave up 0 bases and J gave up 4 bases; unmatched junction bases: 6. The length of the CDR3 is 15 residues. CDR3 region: CAWSVLAGTRETQYF. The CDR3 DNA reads TGTGCCTGGAGTGTCCTAGCGGGAACTAGAGAGACCCAGTACTTC.

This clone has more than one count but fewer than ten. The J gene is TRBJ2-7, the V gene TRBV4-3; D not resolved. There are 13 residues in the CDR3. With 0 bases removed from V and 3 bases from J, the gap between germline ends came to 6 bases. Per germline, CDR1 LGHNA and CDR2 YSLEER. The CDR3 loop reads CASSQDRYYEQYF. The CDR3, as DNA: TGCGCCAGCAGCCAAGATCGATACTACGAGCAGTACTTC.

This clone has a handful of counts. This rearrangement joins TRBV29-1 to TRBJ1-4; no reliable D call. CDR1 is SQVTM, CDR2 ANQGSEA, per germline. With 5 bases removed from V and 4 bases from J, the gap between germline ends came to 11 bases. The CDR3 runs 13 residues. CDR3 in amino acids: CSVPAGYNEKLFF. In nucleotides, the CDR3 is TGCAGCGTTCCGGCAGGTTATAATGAAAAACTGTTTTTT.

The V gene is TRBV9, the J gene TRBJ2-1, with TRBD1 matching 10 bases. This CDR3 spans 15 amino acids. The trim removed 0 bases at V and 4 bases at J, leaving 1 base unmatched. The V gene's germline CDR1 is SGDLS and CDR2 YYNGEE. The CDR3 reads CASSVGTGGYNEQFF. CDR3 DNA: TGTGCCAGCAGCGTAGGGACAGGGGGTTACAATGAGCAGTTCTTC.

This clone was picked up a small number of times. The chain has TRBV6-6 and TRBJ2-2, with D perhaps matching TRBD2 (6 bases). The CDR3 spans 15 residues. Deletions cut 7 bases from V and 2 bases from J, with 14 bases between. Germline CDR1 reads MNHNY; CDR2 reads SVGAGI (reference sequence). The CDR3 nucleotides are TGTGCCAGCACCTACGGGACTGACAACACCGGGGAGCTGTTTTTT. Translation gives CASTYGTDNTGELFF.

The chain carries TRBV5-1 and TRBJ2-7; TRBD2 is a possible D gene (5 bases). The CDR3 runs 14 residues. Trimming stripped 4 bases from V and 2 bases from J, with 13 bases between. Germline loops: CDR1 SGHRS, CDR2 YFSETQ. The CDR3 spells CASSPGGQTYEQYF. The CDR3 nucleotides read TGCGCCAGCAGCCCCGGCGGGCAGACCTACGAGCAGTACTTC.

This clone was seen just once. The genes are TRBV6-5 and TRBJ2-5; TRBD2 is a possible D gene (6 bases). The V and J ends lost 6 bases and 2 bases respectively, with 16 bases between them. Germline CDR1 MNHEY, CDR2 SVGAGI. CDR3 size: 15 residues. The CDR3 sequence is CASRPGVAAQETQYF. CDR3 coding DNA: TGTGCCAGCAGGCCCGGGGTAGCGGCACAAGAGACCCAGTACTTC.

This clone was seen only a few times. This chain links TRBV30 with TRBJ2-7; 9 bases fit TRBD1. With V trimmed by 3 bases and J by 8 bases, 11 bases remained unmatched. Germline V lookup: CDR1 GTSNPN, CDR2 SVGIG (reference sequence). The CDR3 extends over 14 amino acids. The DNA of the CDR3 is TGTGCCTGGAGAGGAGGAACAGGGGGCAGCAAGCAGTACTTC. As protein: CAWRGGTGGSKQYF.

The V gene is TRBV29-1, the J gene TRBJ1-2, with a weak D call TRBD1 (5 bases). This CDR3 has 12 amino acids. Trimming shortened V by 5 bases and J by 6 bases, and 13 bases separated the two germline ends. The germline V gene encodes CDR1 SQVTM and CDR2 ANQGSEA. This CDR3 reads CSVRRELHGYTF. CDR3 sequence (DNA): TGCAGCGTTCGCAGGGAGCTTCATGGCTACACCTTC.

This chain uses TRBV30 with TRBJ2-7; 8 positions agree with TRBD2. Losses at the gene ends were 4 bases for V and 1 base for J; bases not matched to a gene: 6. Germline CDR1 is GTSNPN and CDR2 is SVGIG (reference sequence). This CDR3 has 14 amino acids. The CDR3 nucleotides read TGTGCCTGGAACTCGGGACTAGGATCCTACGAGCAGTACTTC. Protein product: CAWNSGLGSYEQYF. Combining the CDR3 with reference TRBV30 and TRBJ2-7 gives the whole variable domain SQTIHQWPATLVQPVGSPLSLECTVEGTSNPNLYWYRQAAGRGLQLLFYSVGIGQISSEVPQNLSASRPQDRQFILSSKKLLLSDSGFYLCAWNSGLGSYEQYFGPGTRLTVT.

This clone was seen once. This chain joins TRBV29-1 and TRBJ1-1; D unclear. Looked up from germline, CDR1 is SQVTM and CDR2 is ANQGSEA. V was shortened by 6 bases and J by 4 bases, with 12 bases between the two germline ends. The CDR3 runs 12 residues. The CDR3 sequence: CSVGEGSTEAFF. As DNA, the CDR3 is TGCAGCGTCGGGGAGGGTTCCACTGAAGCTTTCTTT. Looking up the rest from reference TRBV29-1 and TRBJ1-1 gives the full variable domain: SAVISQKPSRDICQRGTSLTIQCQVDSQVTMMFWYRQQPGQSLTLIATANQGSEATYESGFVIDKFPISRPNLTFSTLTVSNMSPEDSSIYLCSVGEGSTEAFFGQGTRLTVV.

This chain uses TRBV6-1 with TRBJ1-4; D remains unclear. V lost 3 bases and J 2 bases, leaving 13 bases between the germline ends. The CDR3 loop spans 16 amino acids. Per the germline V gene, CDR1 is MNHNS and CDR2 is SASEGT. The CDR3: CASSEAPVRTNEKLFF. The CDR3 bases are TGTGCCAGCAGTGAGGCCCCCGTTCGGACTAATGAAAAACTGTTTTTT.

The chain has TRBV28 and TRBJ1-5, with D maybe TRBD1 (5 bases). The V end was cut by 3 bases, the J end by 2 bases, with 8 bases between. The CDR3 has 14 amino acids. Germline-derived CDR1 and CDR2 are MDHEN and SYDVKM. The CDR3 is CASSLWGRNQPQHF. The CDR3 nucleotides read TGTGCCAGCAGTTTGTGGGGCCGCAATCAGCCCCAGCATTTT.

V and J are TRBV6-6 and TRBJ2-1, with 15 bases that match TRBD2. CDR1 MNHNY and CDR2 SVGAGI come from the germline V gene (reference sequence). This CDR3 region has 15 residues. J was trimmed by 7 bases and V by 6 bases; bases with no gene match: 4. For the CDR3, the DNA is TGTGCCAGCAGGGGGACTAGCGGGAGGTGGAATGAGCAGTTCTTC. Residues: CASRGTSGRWNEQFF.

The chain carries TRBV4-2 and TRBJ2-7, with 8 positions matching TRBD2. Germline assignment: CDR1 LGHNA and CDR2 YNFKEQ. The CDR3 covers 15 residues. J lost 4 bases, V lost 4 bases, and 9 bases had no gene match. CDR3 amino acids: CASSPTGEREYEQYF. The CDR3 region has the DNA TGTGCCAGCAGCCCCACGGGCGAGCGGGAGTACGAGCAGTACTTC.

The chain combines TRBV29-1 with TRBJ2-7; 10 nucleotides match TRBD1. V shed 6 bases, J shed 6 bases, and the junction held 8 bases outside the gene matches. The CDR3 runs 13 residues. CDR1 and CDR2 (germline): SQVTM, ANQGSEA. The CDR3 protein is CSVAGTGVREQYF. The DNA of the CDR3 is TGCAGCGTGGCCGGGACAGGGGTTCGCGAGCAGTACTTC.

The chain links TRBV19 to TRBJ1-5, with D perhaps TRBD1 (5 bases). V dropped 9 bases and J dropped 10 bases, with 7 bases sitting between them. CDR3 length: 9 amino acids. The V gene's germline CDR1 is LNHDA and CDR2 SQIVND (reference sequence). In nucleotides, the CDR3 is TGTGCCAGGGGGGGACCCCAGCATTTT. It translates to CARGGPQHF.